These T cell receptor beta chains were read from a single sample in a study of CD4+ T cells in melanoma. The assay was immunoSEQ multiplex PCR, and TCRdb's table has in-frame clones only and misses some. The sample lists 5,500 to 8,000 clones, more than 65% seen once, with over 25% in the top ten. The sample consisted of cells from a culture (not recorded whether cultured in vitro). The source of these receptors is a human donor with melanoma. Both conserved end residues are part of each CDR3. The D gene is left open where the match is weak. Size is stated for part of the rows, as once, few or many counts, or as a class when the clone is expanded.

clone_size: once
d_call: TRBD1
j_call: TRBJ2-7
v_call: TRBV9
cdr3_nt: TGTGCCAGCAGCGCCACCGGGACAGGGACGGATGAGCAGTACTTC
cdr3_aa: CASSATGTGTDEQYF

clone_size: medium-sized
d_call: .
j_call: TRBJ1-4
v_call: TRBV27
cdr3_nt: TGTGCCAGCAGCTTTACAGGGTTTGAAAAACTGTTTTTT
cdr3_aa: CASSFTGFEKLFF

clone_size: .
d_call: TRBD1
j_call: TRBJ2-1
v_call: TRBV7-9
cdr3_nt: TGTGCCAGCAGCTTAAGGCCAACAGGGGGCCTTAATGAGCAGTTCTTC
cdr3_aa: CASSLRPTGGLNEQFF

clone_size: .
d_call: TRBD2
j_call: TRBJ2-1
v_call: TRBV7-8
cdr3_nt: TGTGCCAGCAGCGCTCTAGCGGGTCCCACTAATGAGCAGTTCTTC
cdr3_aa: CASSALAGPTNEQFF

clone_size: once
d_call: .
j_call: TRBJ1-1
v_call: TRBV29-1
cdr3_nt: TGCAGCGGGGCTCGGGACCCGAGCACTGAAGCTTTCTTT
cdr3_aa: CSGARDPSTEAFF

clone_size: .
d_call: .
j_call: TRBJ2-7
v_call: TRBV7-2
cdr3_nt: TGTGCCAGCAGCTTAAACGCAGGACACTACGAGCAGTACTTC
cdr3_aa: CASSLNAGHYEQYF

clone_size: .
d_call: .
j_call: TRBJ1-1
v_call: TRBV9
cdr3_nt: TGTGCCAGCAGCGAGGGGGGGCAGCCGACTTTAGCTTTCTTT
cdr3_aa: CASSEGGQPTLAFF

clone_size: once
d_call: TRBD1
j_call: TRBJ1-6
v_call: TRBV10-3
cdr3_nt: TGTGCCATCAGTGAGAGGACAGGGGGCGATTCACCCCTCCACTTT
cdr3_aa: CAISERTGGDSPLHF

clone_size: .
d_call: TRBD1
j_call: TRBJ2-7
v_call: TRBV30
cdr3_nt: TGTGCCTGGAGTTCGTTTTTAGGGACAGTCCCCTCCTACGAGCAGTACTTC
cdr3_aa: CAWSSFLGTVPSYEQYF

clone_size: .
d_call: .
j_call: TRBJ2-2
v_call: TRBV19
cdr3_nt: TGTGCCAGTACAGGGAGTATCCGGGAGCTGTTTTTT
cdr3_aa: CASTGSIRELFF

clone_size: .
d_call: .
j_call: TRBJ2-1
v_call: TRBV6-4
cdr3_nt: TGTGCCAGCAGTGTGGGGGGGCCGTGGAATGAGCAGTTCTTC
cdr3_aa: CASSVGGPWNEQFF

clone_size: large
d_call: .
j_call: TRBJ1-4
v_call: TRBV4-1
cdr3_nt: TGCGCCAGCAGCCAAACTAATGAAAAACTGTTTTTT
cdr3_aa: CASSQTNEKLFF

clone_size: .
d_call: TRBD1
j_call: TRBJ2-7
v_call: TRBV19
cdr3_nt: TGTGCCAGTAGTCTCGACGGGACAGGATTCTCCTACGAGCAGTACTTC
cdr3_aa: CASSLDGTGFSYEQYF

clone_size: once
d_call: .
j_call: TRBJ2-4
v_call: TRBV6-5
cdr3_nt: TGTGCCAGCAGTTTTAGCCCCTCGGGACCCATTCAGTACTTC
cdr3_aa: CASSFSPSGPIQYF

clone_size: few
d_call: TRBD1
j_call: TRBJ2-7
v_call: TRBV4-3
cdr3_nt: TGCGCCAGCAGCCAAGTCTCCGGGACAGGGGCCTACGAGCAGTACTTC
cdr3_aa: CASSQVSGTGAYEQYF

clone_size: .
d_call: .
j_call: TRBJ2-1
v_call: TRBV28
cdr3_nt: TGTGCCAGCAGTCAACAGGGATATGAGCAGTTCTTC
cdr3_aa: CASSQQGYEQFF

clone_size: .
d_call: .
j_call: TRBJ2-7
v_call: TRBV18
cdr3_nt: TGTGCCAGCTCACCACCGGATTCTGGAGGCGAGCAGTACTTC
cdr3_aa: CASSPPDSGGEQYF

clone_size: .
d_call: .
j_call: TRBJ1-2
v_call: TRBV5-1
cdr3_nt: TGCGCCAGCAGCCAAACCACAAGGGCAGAAGGCTACACCTTC
cdr3_aa: CASSQTTRAEGYTF

clone_size: .
d_call: .
j_call: TRBJ2-7
v_call: TRBV5-6
cdr3_nt: TGTGCCAGCAGCTTGGGGGTAGTACTCTACGAGCAGTACTTC
cdr3_aa: CASSLGVVLYEQYF

clone_size: few
d_call: .
j_call: TRBJ2-1
v_call: TRBV7-2
cdr3_nt: TGTGCCAGCAGCCCCTCGATCTGGGAGGCCAAGAGCTCCTACAATGAGCAGTTCTTC
cdr3_aa: CASSPSIWEAKSSYNEQFF

clone_size: .
d_call: TRBD1
j_call: TRBJ2-3
v_call: TRBV7-8
cdr3_nt: TGTGCCAGCAGCTTACAGGGGGCCGCAGATACGCAGTATTTT
cdr3_aa: CASSLQGAADTQYF

clone_size: once
d_call: TRBD1
j_call: TRBJ2-1
v_call: TRBV3-1/TRBV3-2
cdr3_nt: TGTGCCAGCAGCCCGAGACAGGGGCAGAATGAGCAGTTCTTC
cdr3_aa: CASSPRQGQNEQFF

clone_size: .
d_call: .
j_call: TRBJ1-4
v_call: TRBV2
cdr3_nt: TGTGCCAGCAGGAAACAGCCCCATCCAAATGAAAAACTGTTTTTT
cdr3_aa: CASRKQPHPNEKLFF

clone_size: .
d_call: .
j_call: TRBJ1-2
v_call: TRBV9
cdr3_nt: TGTGCCAGCAGCGTAGAGGGCGGGGGGCACTATGGCTACACCTTC
cdr3_aa: CASSVEGGGHYGYTF

clone_size: .
d_call: .
j_call: TRBJ2-3
v_call: TRBV5-8
cdr3_nt: TGTGCCAGCAAGTGGCAGGGTCAATCAGATACGCAGTATTTT
cdr3_aa: CASKWQGQSDTQYF

clone_size: few
d_call: .
j_call: TRBJ2-7
v_call: TRBV20-1
cdr3_nt: TGCAGTGCTAGTCTCGGGGGAATTCTCTACGAGCAGTACTTC
cdr3_aa: CSASLGGILYEQYF

clone_size: .
d_call: .
j_call: TRBJ1-1
v_call: TRBV28
cdr3_nt: TGTGCCAGCAGGGGATCGAGCGACGCTGAAGCTTTCTTT
cdr3_aa: CASRGSSDAEAFF

clone_size: .
d_call: .
j_call: TRBJ2-7
v_call: TRBV5-1
cdr3_nt: TGCGCCAGCAGCGACACGGCCTACGAGCAGTACTTC
cdr3_aa: CASSDTAYEQYF

clone_size: .
d_call: .
j_call: TRBJ1-6
v_call: TRBV27
cdr3_nt: TGTGCCAGCAGTTTTGAGTCCCTTACTTCACCCCTCCACTTT
cdr3_aa: CASSFESLTSPLHF

clone_size: .
d_call: .
j_call: TRBJ1-5
v_call: TRBV3-1/TRBV3-2
cdr3_nt: TGTGCCAGCAGCCAAGATTGGGGACCCCAGCATTTT
cdr3_aa: CASSQDWGPQHF

clone_size: .
d_call: TRBD1
j_call: TRBJ1-2
v_call: TRBV20-1
cdr3_nt: TGCAGTGCTAGTGAGGGACAGGGGTTAGACTATGGCTACACCTTC
cdr3_aa: CSASEGQGLDYGYTF

clone_size: once
d_call: .
j_call: TRBJ2-5
v_call: TRBV13
cdr3_nt: TGTGCCAGCAGCTTAGGCCAGGGCAGAGAGACCCAGTACTTC
cdr3_aa: CASSLGQGRETQYF

clone_size: .
d_call: .
j_call: TRBJ2-1
v_call: TRBV7-6
cdr3_nt: TGTGCCAGCAGCTCGGGACTTAGTGCATACAATGAGCAGTTCTTC
cdr3_aa: CASSSGLSAYNEQFF

clone_size: .
d_call: .
j_call: TRBJ1-4
v_call: TRBV12-3/TRBV12-4
cdr3_nt: TGTGCCAGCAGTTTAGGAGGGACGGAAAAACTGTTTTTT
cdr3_aa: CASSLGGTEKLFF

clone_size: .
d_call: TRBD2
j_call: TRBJ2-5
v_call: TRBV4-2
cdr3_nt: TGTGCCAGCAGCCAAGATCGAGGTAGCGGGGAAGAGACCCAGTACTTC
cdr3_aa: CASSQDRGSGEETQYF

clone_size: .
d_call: .
j_call: TRBJ1-2
v_call: TRBV5-1
cdr3_nt: TGCGCCAGCGGTACGGCAGGGAATGGCTACACCTTC
cdr3_aa: CASGTAGNGYTF

clone_size: .
d_call: .
j_call: TRBJ2-5
v_call: TRBV7-2
cdr3_nt: TGTGCCAGCACCGCCGGCAGTGCCCAAGAGACCCAGTACTTC
cdr3_aa: CASTAGSAQETQYF

clone_size: .
d_call: .
j_call: TRBJ2-3
v_call: TRBV5-4
cdr3_nt: TGTGCCAGCAGCTTGACCGCGGCGGATACGCAGTATTTT
cdr3_aa: CASSLTAADTQYF

clone_size: few
d_call: .
j_call: TRBJ2-5
v_call: TRBV29-1
cdr3_nt: TGCAGCGTTCTGCCTCCCATCGGGGAGGAGACCCAGTACTTC
cdr3_aa: CSVLPPIGEETQYF

clone_size: .
d_call: TRBD2
j_call: TRBJ2-7
v_call: TRBV13
cdr3_nt: TGTGCCAGCAGCCTCGGACTAGCGGGGTCGTACGAGCAGTACTTC
cdr3_aa: CASSLGLAGSYEQYF

clone_size: .
d_call: .
j_call: TRBJ2-1
v_call: TRBV5-1
cdr3_nt: TGCGCCAGCAGCTTGATTGGCGAATCCTACAATGAGCAGTTCTTC
cdr3_aa: CASSLIGESYNEQFF

clone_size: .
d_call: TRBD1
j_call: TRBJ1-1
v_call: TRBV5-1
cdr3_nt: TGCGCCAGCAGCATCCTACCACCGGGACAGGGGGCTGGTAATGAAGCTTTCTTT
cdr3_aa: CASSILPPGQGAGNEAFF